Below are 13 T cell receptor beta chains sequenced from a single sample in a study of T cell responses to AZD1222 COVID-19 vaccine. Sequencing used immunoSEQ multiplex PCR; TCRdb keeps in-frame clones, though not all of them. The sample lists about 160,000 clones; approximately 90% were seen once. Sequencing was performed on peripheral blood, taken 28 days after the second AZD1222 dose. These receptors originate from an adult who received the AZD1222 COVID-19 vaccine.

In nucleotides, the CDR3 is TGTGCCTGGATTCCGTCCGGGACAGGCTACTACAATGAGCAGTTCTTC. This encodes CAWIPSGTGYYNEQFF. This sequence joins TRBV30 and TRBJ2-1; TRBD1 matches at 8 bases. The germline V gene has CDR1 GTSNPN and CDR2 SVGIG (reference sequence). The J segment lost 3 bases and the V segment lost 4 bases, leaving 11 bases of the junction unmatched. The length of the CDR3 is 16 residues.

J is TRBJ1-3 and V is TRBV3-1 (or the pseudogene TRBV3-2); TRBD1 matches 7 bases. Looked up from germline, CDR1 is LGHDT and CDR2 is YNNKEL (reference sequence). V trimming: 4 bases; J trimming: 9 bases; junction bases outside the gene matches: 12. The CDR3 is made up of 15 amino acids. The DNA of the CDR3 is TGTGCCAGCAGCCTGAGACAGGGTCGGATGGGCACCATATATTTT. It yields the protein CASSLRQGRMGTIYF.

V and J are TRBV28 and TRBJ1-2; D uncertain. This CDR3 has 12 amino acids. Germline CDR1 MDHEN, CDR2 SYDVKM. The V gene lost 2 bases and the J gene lost 4 bases, with 5 bases spanning the gap. Written as DNA, the CDR3 is TGTGCCAGCAGTTTAGGACTCTATGGCTACACCTTC. Translation gives CASSLGLYGYTF.

The rearrangement links TRBV30 to TRBJ2-5; D ambiguous. The CDR3 covers 14 residues. Looked up from germline, CDR1 is GTSNPN and CDR2 is SVGIG (reference sequence). V lost 0 bases and J 5 bases, leaving 13 bases between the germline ends. CDR3 bases: TGTGCCTGGAGTGTGGCAGCCCAAGGGGAGACCCAGTACTTC. Protein sequence: CAWSVAAQGETQYF.

The V and J genes are TRBV30 and TRBJ1-2, with 12 bases matching TRBD1. The CDR3 contains 14 residues. Germline V gene sequence: CDR1 GTSNPN, CDR2 SVGIG (reference sequence). V shed 1 base and J 8 bases; nucleotides not matched to a gene: 5. Written as DNA, the CDR3 is TGTGCCTGGAGTGCCGGGACAGGGGGCTTCGGCTACACCTTC. Translation: CAWSAGTGGFGYTF.

The V gene is TRBV5-4, the J gene TRBJ1-1, with TRBD1 identical over 8 bases. CDR1 is SGHNT, CDR2 YYREEE, per germline (reference sequence). This CDR3 comprises 18 residues. The V gene end was trimmed by 4 bases and the J gene end by 1 base; junction bases not matched to a gene: 15. The CDR3 nucleotides are TGTGCCAGCAGCGGACTGGACAGGGAAGGGATCCAGAACACTGAAGCTTTCTTT. It yields the protein CASSGLDREGIQNTEAFF.

This rearrangement joins TRBV5-6 to TRBJ2-5; D assignment may be TRBD1 or TRBD2 (7 bases each). Germline assignment: CDR1 SGHDT and CDR2 YYEEEE. The CDR3 has 15 amino acids. V was clipped by 4 bases and J by 4 bases, with 17 bases between them. The CDR3 sequence is CASSPKGAGVETQYF. The CDR3 region has the DNA TGTGCCAGCAGCCCAAAGGGGGCGGGAGTAGAGACCCAGTACTTC.

The V and J genes are TRBV7-2 and TRBJ1-4, with D hard to call. The V end was cut by 4 bases, the J end by 8 bases, with 17 bases between. Germline CDR1 and CDR2: SGHTA and FQGNSA. The CDR3 has 15 amino acids. CDR3 bases: TGTGCCAGCAGCTCGCCCACAATTCATCCCGAAAAACTGTTTTTT. Residues: CASSSPTIHPEKLFF.

This rearrangement joins TRBV30 to TRBJ2-5; 8 nucleotides line up with TRBD2. The CDR3 totals 16 residues. The germline gives CDR1 GTSNPN, CDR2 SVGIG (reference sequence). Losses at the gene ends were 0 bases for V and 5 bases for J; bases not matched to a gene: 11. The CDR3 loop reads CAWSVPRGAGRETQYF. The CDR3 coding sequence is TGTGCCTGGAGTGTACCGCGGGGGGCCGGGCGGGAGACCCAGTACTTC.

The chain links TRBV9 to TRBJ2-3, with 8 nucleotides matching TRBD2. The CDR3 covers 16 residues. The junction had 12 bases not matched to a gene; V was cut back by 5 bases and J by 4 bases. The germline gives CDR1 SGDLS, CDR2 YYNGEE. CDR3 protein: CASSTTGRGVADTQYF. CDR3 DNA: TGTGCCAGCAGTACCACCGGGCGGGGGGTCGCAGATACGCAGTATTTT.

This rearrangement joins TRBV5-5 to TRBJ2-3; D possibly corresponds to TRBD1 (6 bases). The V gene's germline CDR1 is SGHKS and CDR2 YYEKEE (reference sequence). Trimming took 0 bases from V and 3 from J, leaving 11 bases between them. This CDR3 has 15 amino acids. The CDR3 region is CASSLVGAGTDTQYF. In nucleotides, the CDR3 is TGTGCCAGCAGCTTGGTGGGGGCTGGTACAGATACGCAGTATTTT.

V usage is TRBV7-2 and J usage is TRBJ2-7; 11 nucleotides line up with TRBD2. The CDR3 extends over 15 amino acids. CDR1 is SGHTA, CDR2 FQGNSA, per germline. V lost 5 bases, J lost 0 bases, and 3 bases stayed unmatched. This CDR3 is CASSPTSGSSYEQYF. As DNA, the CDR3 is TGTGCCAGCAGCCCTACTAGCGGGAGCTCCTACGAGCAGTACTTC.

The CDR3 coding sequence is TGTGCCAGCAGTTTAATGAGGGGACTTGAAGCTTTCTTT. Residues: CASSLMRGLEAFF. The rearrangement joins TRBV12-3 or TRBV12-4 to TRBJ1-1, with D possibly matching TRBD1 (5 bases). CDR3 length equals 13 residues. Deletions cut 2 bases from V and 7 bases from J, with 11 bases between.